The rows below give T cell receptor beta chains drawn from one sample of a study of blood T cell repertoires in COVID-19. Using immunoSEQ multiplex PCR, the repertoire was profiled, and TCRdb retains in-frame clones only, with some absent. The sample includes some 320,000 clones, approximately 85% seen only once; the top ten take 7.2%. The specimen sequenced was peripheral blood. The receptors shown here come from a human donor in a cohort sampled during active COVID-19. Both conserved end residues are part of each CDR3. The order of the fields is J gene, clone size, D gene, V gene, CDR3 DNA, CDR3 protein. A D gene is named only where the DNA matches it firmly. Size is omitted from some rows. Given values are once, few, many or a class for expanded clones.

j_gene: TRBJ2-2
abundance: once
d_gene: -
v_gene: TRBV24-1
CDR3nt: TGTGCCACCAGTGTAGATCGTGGGACATACAACACCGGGGAGCTGTTTTTT
CDR3aa: CATSVDRGTYNTGELFF

j_gene: TRBJ2-7
abundance: -
d_gene: TRBD1
v_gene: TRBV6-2/TRBV6-3
CDR3nt: TGTGCCAGCAGCTGGGACAGGGTTGAGTACTTC
CDR3aa: CASSWDRVEYF

j_gene: TRBJ1-2
abundance: few
d_gene: -
v_gene: TRBV10-3
CDR3nt: TGTGCCACGAAACCCACGGACAAGCTCAACTATGGCTACACCTTC
CDR3aa: CATKPTDKLNYGYTF

j_gene: TRBJ1-2
abundance: -
d_gene: -
v_gene: TRBV28
CDR3nt: TGTGCCAGTTCAGGGGAGCACTATGGCTACACCTTC
CDR3aa: CASSGEHYGYTF

j_gene: TRBJ2-2
abundance: -
d_gene: -
v_gene: TRBV19
CDR3nt: TGTGCCAGTAGTCCAGGGTGGGCGAGCACCGGGGAGCTGTTTTTT
CDR3aa: CASSPGWASTGELFF

j_gene: TRBJ1-5
abundance: -
d_gene: -
v_gene: TRBV5-6
CDR3nt: TGTGCCAGCAGCTTGGCCGGGGTGGGCTATCAGCCCCAGCATTTT
CDR3aa: CASSLAGVGYQPQHF

j_gene: TRBJ1-1
abundance: -
d_gene: TRBD1
v_gene: TRBV7-6
CDR3nt: TGTGCCAGCAGCGCGGGACAGGGTGGGACTGAAGCTTTCTTT
CDR3aa: CASSAGQGGTEAFF

j_gene: TRBJ2-2
abundance: -
d_gene: -
v_gene: TRBV7-8
CDR3nt: TGTGCCAGCAGCGGTGGCGGCCCTAACACCGGGGAGCTGTTTTTT
CDR3aa: CASSGGGPNTGELFF

j_gene: TRBJ2-7
abundance: -
d_gene: TRBD1
v_gene: TRBV28
CDR3nt: TGTGCCAGCAGTTTAGGACAGGGGTTCTACGAGCAGTACTTC
CDR3aa: CASSLGQGFYEQYF

j_gene: TRBJ2-6
abundance: -
d_gene: -
v_gene: TRBV7-8
CDR3nt: TGTGCCAGCAGCTTAATTGGGGCGAACTCTGGGGCCAACGTCCTGACTTTC
CDR3aa: CASSLIGANSGANVLTF

j_gene: TRBJ2-7
abundance: -
d_gene: TRBD2
v_gene: TRBV4-2
CDR3nt: TGTGCCAGCAGCCTTTGGACATCCCGAGCGGGGGGTCGCTACGAGCAGTACTTC
CDR3aa: CASSLWTSRAGGRYEQYF

j_gene: TRBJ2-7
abundance: few
d_gene: -
v_gene: TRBV4-1
CDR3nt: TGCGCCAGCAGCCAAAACAGGCCCTACGAGCAGTACTTC
CDR3aa: CASSQNRPYEQYF

j_gene: TRBJ2-3
abundance: -
d_gene: TRBD1
v_gene: TRBV11-3
CDR3nt: TGTGCCAGCAGCACACGGACAGGGCCAGATACGCAGTATTTT
CDR3aa: CASSTRTGPDTQYF

j_gene: TRBJ2-2
abundance: -
d_gene: -
v_gene: TRBV30
CDR3nt: TGTGCCTGGAGTGTAAGGACATTCGAGGAGCTGTTTTTT
CDR3aa: CAWSVRTFEELFF

j_gene: TRBJ1-6
abundance: -
d_gene: TRBD1
v_gene: TRBV5-4
CDR3nt: TGTGCCAGCAGCGGGGACAGGAATAATTCACCCCTCCACTTT
CDR3aa: CASSGDRNNSPLHF

j_gene: TRBJ2-7
abundance: -
d_gene: -
v_gene: TRBV7-9
CDR3nt: TGTGCCAGCAGCTTAGCGCGGGGCGACTACGAGCAGTACTTC
CDR3aa: CASSLARGDYEQYF

j_gene: TRBJ2-7
abundance: -
d_gene: -
v_gene: TRBV9
CDR3nt: TGTGCCAGCAGCGTACGTCTAGCGTCGAGAGGGGAGCAGTACTTC
CDR3aa: CASSVRLASRGEQYF

j_gene: TRBJ1-5
abundance: once
d_gene: TRBD1
v_gene: TRBV19
CDR3nt: TGTGCCAGTAGTTTAATAAGACAGGGCTTACAGCCCCAGCATTTT
CDR3aa: CASSLIRQGLQPQHF

j_gene: TRBJ2-2
abundance: -
d_gene: -
v_gene: TRBV6-5
CDR3nt: TGTGCCATAAGACAGGGAGGTGCCGGGGAGCTGTTTTTT
CDR3aa: CAIRQGGAGELFF

j_gene: TRBJ2-5
abundance: -
d_gene: -
v_gene: TRBV15
CDR3nt: TGTGCCACCAGCAGAGAATCGGGTACCCAGTACTTC
CDR3aa: CATSRESGTQYF

j_gene: TRBJ1-2
abundance: -
d_gene: -
v_gene: TRBV29-1
CDR3nt: TGCAGCGTTGAAGATCTCTATGGCTACACCTTC
CDR3aa: CSVEDLYGYTF

j_gene: TRBJ1-2
abundance: -
d_gene: TRBD1
v_gene: TRBV15
CDR3nt: TGTGCCACCAGCAGGCCGGGACAGGGCCCCCCTACCTATGGCTACACCTTC
CDR3aa: CATSRPGQGPPTYGYTF

j_gene: TRBJ1-6
abundance: -
d_gene: -
v_gene: TRBV18
CDR3nt: TGTGCCAGCTCACGACCCCAGGGATTCAATTCACCCCTCCACTTT
CDR3aa: CASSRPQGFNSPLHF

j_gene: TRBJ2-3
abundance: -
d_gene: TRBD2
v_gene: TRBV24-1
CDR3nt: TGTGCCACCAGTGATTCTGGGAGGGGAGCAAGTACAGATACGCAGTATTTT
CDR3aa: CATSDSGRGASTDTQYF

j_gene: TRBJ1-2
abundance: -
d_gene: -
v_gene: TRBV3-1/TRBV3-2
CDR3nt: TGTGCCAGCAGCCAAGAGAGGGCCTATGGCTACACCTTC
CDR3aa: CASSQERAYGYTF

j_gene: TRBJ1-6
abundance: -
d_gene: -
v_gene: TRBV7-3
CDR3nt: TGTGCCAGCAGCTTACAGTATAATTCACCCCTCCACTTT
CDR3aa: CASSLQYNSPLHF

j_gene: TRBJ2-3
abundance: -
d_gene: -
v_gene: TRBV14
CDR3nt: TGTGCCAGCAGCCGAGGGGGGGGCGGCACAGATACGCAGTATTTT
CDR3aa: CASSRGGGGTDTQYF

j_gene: TRBJ1-4
abundance: few
d_gene: -
v_gene: TRBV5-1
CDR3nt: TGCGCCAGCAGCTCGGGAGGACCTAATGAAAAACTGTTTTTT
CDR3aa: CASSSGGPNEKLFF

j_gene: TRBJ1-3
abundance: -
d_gene: -
v_gene: TRBV18
CDR3nt: TGTGCCAGCTCACTCAGACAGGATGGGGACACCATATATTTT
CDR3aa: CASSLRQDGDTIYF

j_gene: TRBJ1-2
abundance: -
d_gene: TRBD1
v_gene: TRBV2
CDR3nt: TGTGCCAGCAGTTATTTACAGGGGGCAGATGGCTACACCTTC
CDR3aa: CASSYLQGADGYTF

j_gene: TRBJ2-2
abundance: -
d_gene: -
v_gene: TRBV5-4
CDR3nt: TGTGCCAGCAGCTTACCACAGGGAGCCAACACCGGGGAGCTGTTTTTT
CDR3aa: CASSLPQGANTGELFF

j_gene: TRBJ1-1
abundance: once
d_gene: -
v_gene: TRBV5-1
CDR3nt: TGCGCCAGCAGTATTCGGGGGAGCACTGAAGCTTTCTTT
CDR3aa: CASSIRGSTEAFF

j_gene: TRBJ1-5
abundance: -
d_gene: -
v_gene: TRBV5-5
CDR3nt: TGTGCCAGCAGCTCATCGATACAGGGTTTGGGCAATCAGCCCCAGCATTTT
CDR3aa: CASSSSIQGLGNQPQHF

j_gene: TRBJ2-3
abundance: -
d_gene: TRBD2
v_gene: TRBV6-1
CDR3nt: TGTGCCAGCAGTGAAGGGACTAGTCTGTCTGATACGCAGTATTTT
CDR3aa: CASSEGTSLSDTQYF

j_gene: TRBJ1-1
abundance: -
d_gene: TRBD1
v_gene: TRBV6-5
CDR3nt: TGTGCCAGCAGGGCAGGGGGGAACACTGAAGCTTTCTTT
CDR3aa: CASRAGGNTEAFF

j_gene: TRBJ2-3
abundance: few
d_gene: TRBD2
v_gene: TRBV7-2
CDR3nt: TGTGCCAGCAGCCCGGGACTAGCGGGGGGTTTAAATACGCAGTATTTT
CDR3aa: CASSPGLAGGLNTQYF

j_gene: TRBJ1-1
abundance: -
d_gene: -
v_gene: TRBV6-5
CDR3nt: TGTGCCAGCAGTTACGGAGACCCGGGAGGCACTGAAGCTTTCTTT
CDR3aa: CASSYGDPGGTEAFF

j_gene: TRBJ1-2
abundance: -
d_gene: TRBD1
v_gene: TRBV3-1/TRBV3-2
CDR3nt: TGTGCCAGCAGCCCGTGGACAGGGGGCAGGGGCTACACCTTC
CDR3aa: CASSPWTGGRGYTF

j_gene: TRBJ1-4
abundance: -
d_gene: TRBD1
v_gene: TRBV30
CDR3nt: TGTGCCTGGCGGACAGGGGTAACTAATGAAAAACTGTTTTTT
CDR3aa: CAWRTGVTNEKLFF

j_gene: TRBJ1-2
abundance: once
d_gene: -
v_gene: TRBV2
CDR3nt: TGTGCCAGCAGCCCCCCCGGGGTACAGGGCTACACCTTC
CDR3aa: CASSPPGVQGYTF

j_gene: TRBJ1-5
abundance: -
d_gene: TRBD1
v_gene: TRBV3-1/TRBV3-2
CDR3nt: TGTGCCAGCAGCCAAGGGGGACAGGGCATGGAGCCCCAGCATTTT
CDR3aa: CASSQGGQGMEPQHF

j_gene: TRBJ1-5
abundance: few
d_gene: -
v_gene: TRBV14
CDR3nt: TGTGCCAGCAGCCAAGATCTGGCCCGGCCCCAGCATTTT
CDR3aa: CASSQDLARPQHF

j_gene: TRBJ2-7
abundance: -
d_gene: TRBD2
v_gene: TRBV3-1/TRBV3-2
CDR3nt: TGTGCCAGCAGCCCAGCCTCTTTAGCGGGGGGTAACTACGAGCAGTACTTC
CDR3aa: CASSPASLAGGNYEQYF

j_gene: TRBJ1-1
abundance: few
d_gene: -
v_gene: TRBV25-1
CDR3nt: TGTGCCAGCAGTGACCGCTTACAGGGCTCTCGGACTGAAGCTTTCTTT
CDR3aa: CASSDRLQGSRTEAFF

j_gene: TRBJ1-4
abundance: once
d_gene: -
v_gene: TRBV10-2
CDR3nt: TGCGCCAGCAGTGATGCAGGACATACAACTAATGAAAAACTGTTTTTT
CDR3aa: CASSDAGHTTNEKLFF

j_gene: TRBJ2-3
abundance: -
d_gene: TRBD2
v_gene: TRBV6-5
CDR3nt: TGTGCCAGCAGGGCTAGCGGGGCCACAGATACGCAGTATTTT
CDR3aa: CASRASGATDTQYF

j_gene: TRBJ2-7
abundance: -
d_gene: -
v_gene: TRBV14
CDR3nt: TGTGCCAGCAGCCAACAGGGGCGTTTGGTTATGGACGAGCAGTACTTC
CDR3aa: CASSQQGRLVMDEQYF

j_gene: TRBJ1-5
abundance: -
d_gene: TRBD1
v_gene: TRBV19
CDR3nt: TGTGCCAGTAGACAGGGGGCGAAGGGGGCCAATCAGCCCCAGCATTTT
CDR3aa: CASRQGAKGANQPQHF

j_gene: TRBJ2-1
abundance: -
d_gene: -
v_gene: TRBV2
CDR3nt: TGTGCCAGCAGTGTACAGAATGAGCAGTTCTTC
CDR3aa: CASSVQNEQFF

j_gene: TRBJ1-1
abundance: -
d_gene: -
v_gene: TRBV5-6
CDR3nt: TGTGCCAGCAGCCATATACGGGGGGCGGCTGAAGCTTTCTTT
CDR3aa: CASSHIRGAAEAFF

j_gene: TRBJ1-2
abundance: -
d_gene: -
v_gene: TRBV7-9
CDR3nt: TGTGCCAGCAGCCTGGACAGACTCACTAACTATGGCTACACCTTC
CDR3aa: CASSLDRLTNYGYTF

j_gene: TRBJ1-1
abundance: few
d_gene: -
v_gene: TRBV2
CDR3nt: TGTGCCAGCAAAATGAGAGGGGGGGGTGAAGCTTTCTTT
CDR3aa: CASKMRGGGEAFF

j_gene: TRBJ2-2
abundance: once
d_gene: -
v_gene: TRBV7-3
CDR3nt: TGTGCCAGCAGCCGCAGCGCGGTAGTTAACACCGGGGAGCTGTTTTTT
CDR3aa: CASSRSAVVNTGELFF

j_gene: TRBJ1-1
abundance: once
d_gene: TRBD1
v_gene: TRBV6-5
CDR3nt: TGTGCCAGCAGGTGGGACAGGGACACTGAAGCTTTCTTT
CDR3aa: CASRWDRDTEAFF

j_gene: TRBJ2-7
abundance: -
d_gene: -
v_gene: TRBV9
CDR3nt: TGTGCCAGCAGCGCGGGCCCGGGGGACGAGCAGTACTTC
CDR3aa: CASSAGPGDEQYF